The 20 T cell receptor beta chains below all came from one sample that was sequenced in a study of T cell repertoires in cytomegalovirus infection. Their recognized antigens are unknown. TCRdb fed the reads into MiXCR, producing one record per CDR3 protein. Of under 850,000 distinct CDR3 sequences in the sample, around 31% are singletons; the top ten hold about 20%. The input for sequencing was cultured PBMCs, taken from culture after CMV antigen stimulation. The origin of the receptors is a human donor in good health (CMV status not recorded). Some clones in this sample may be carry-over from other donors' samples.

This clonotype was observed a few times. The chain uses TRBV28 and TRBJ2-5, with unresolved D. The CDR3 has 13 amino acids. Germline V gene sequence: CDR1 MDHEN, CDR2 SYDVKM. The V end lost 5 bases, the J end lost 2 bases, and 9 bases lay between the germline ends. CDR3 loop: CASSIWDQETQYF. The CDR3 DNA sequence: TGTGCCAGCAGTATTTGGGATCAAGAGACCCAGTACTTC.

This clonotype was observed a handful of times. This sequence joins TRBV7-8 and TRBJ2-7, with D maybe TRBD1 (6 bases). The CDR3 has 15 residues. The germline gives CDR1 SGHVS, CDR2 FQNEAQ. V was trimmed by 7 bases and J by 1 base, leaving 17 bases between them. For the CDR3, the DNA is TGTGCCAGCACCCAGGGGACGATAGTTTCCTACGAGCAGTACTTC. Its translation: CASTQGTIVSYEQYF.

This clonotype appeared once. One junction end disagrees with the germline gene, perhaps due to a read error. The chain recombines TRBV20-1 with TRBJ1-2, with a weak D call TRBD1 (6 bases). This CDR3 comprises 11 residues. Germline V gene lookup returns CDR1 DFQATT and CDR2 SNEGSKA (reference sequence). Here the CDR3 reads CSAINLGTPLF. CDR3 nucleotide sequence: TGCAGTGCTATAAATCTGGGGACACCTCTCTTC.

This clonotype was counted ten times or more. The chain links TRBV7-2 to TRBJ2-1; 7 positions match TRBD2. CDR1 SGHTA and CDR2 FQGNSA come from the germline V gene. V lost 5 bases to trimming and J lost 3 bases; unmatched junction nucleotides: 13. The CDR3 has 17 amino acids. The CDR3 spells CASSPRAGLEGYNEQFF. The CDR3 DNA reads as TGTGCCAGCAGCCCGAGGGCCGGACTAGAGGGCTACAATGAGCAGTTCTTC.

CDR3 amino acids: CASSPTGLRADTQYF. In DNA, the CDR3 is TGTGCCAGCAGTCCCACAGGGTTGAGGGCAGATACGCAGTATTTT. The rearrangement links TRBV12-3 or TRBV12-4 to TRBJ2-3; perhaps TRBD1 as D (6 bases). The CDR3 covers 15 residues. Trimming removed 5 bases from V and 4 bases from J, with 16 bases in between.

The chain employs TRBV19 and TRBJ2-3, with D uncertain. Germline V gives CDR1 LNHDA, CDR2 SQIVND (reference sequence). CDR3 length: 14 amino acids. V was cut by 4 bases and J by 7 bases, with 15 bases left in between. In nucleotides, the CDR3 is TGTGCCAGTAGTAGGGCTGCCCTCGAGCATACGCAGTATTTT. It encodes CASSRAALEHTQYF.

This clonotype showed up just a few times. This chain joins TRBV27 and TRBJ2-7; D is possibly TRBD1 (6 bases). This CDR3 has 14 amino acids. V was trimmed by 8 bases and J by 4 bases, leaving 18 bases between them. The germline gives CDR1 MNHEY, CDR2 SMNVEV (reference sequence). CDR3 loop: CASAPLRTAYEQYF. The CDR3 nucleotides read TGTGCCAGCGCCCCCCTACGGACAGCGTACGAGCAGTACTTC.

This clonotype was counted ten times or more. The chain uses TRBV7-2 and TRBJ2-7; D is unclear. Per germline, CDR1 SGHTA and CDR2 FQGNSA. Trimming cost V 2 bases and J 5 bases, with 10 bases left between them. The length of the CDR3 is 13 residues. The CDR3 is CASSLPDADEQYF. In nucleotides, the CDR3 is TGTGCCAGCAGCTTACCGGACGCGGACGAGCAGTACTTC.

In DNA form, the CDR3 reads TGTGCCAGCAGTTCGGCAGCGGGGGGACGCTATGAGCAGTTCTTC. Amino acids: CASSSAAGGRYEQFF. This sequence joins TRBV6-8 and TRBJ2-1, with TRBD2 matching over 9 bases. Germline V CDR1 and CDR2: MNHGY, SAAAGT. This CDR3 is built from 15 residues. Germline trimming cut 4 bases from V and 8 bases from J; bases unmatched to any gene: 9.

This clonotype was counted only a few times. The chain combines TRBV4-1 with TRBJ2-1; D is unresolved. Germline V gene sequence: CDR1 MGHRA, CDR2 YSYEKL. V lost 0 bases and J lost 4, with 4 bases in between. CDR3 size: 13 residues. For the CDR3, the DNA is TGCGCCAGCAGCCAAGAGGGGTACAATGAGCAGTTCTTC. Protein: CASSQEGYNEQFF.

Ten or more counts support this clonotype. The chain combines TRBV7-9 with TRBJ1-1, with D perhaps TRBD1 (5 bases). Trimming left V 4 bases short and J 3 bases short, with 9 bases between. The CDR3 extends over 13 amino acids. Germline-derived CDR1 and CDR2 are SEHNR and FQNEAQ (reference sequence). The CDR3 is CASSSVGDTEAFF. The CDR3 region has the DNA TGTGCCAGCAGCTCGGTAGGGGACACTGAAGCTTTCTTT.

The chain employs TRBV29-1 and TRBJ1-4, with D maybe TRBD1 (5 bases). CDR3 length equals 13 residues. Trimming took off 6 bases at V and 7 bases at J, with 15 bases between the two ends. Germline V CDR1 and CDR2: SQVTM, ANQGSEA. The CDR3 protein is CSVTPGVGEKLFF. DNA of the CDR3: TGCAGCGTCACCCCGGGGGTGGGTGAAAAACTGTTTTTT. The variable domain in full, with the rest retrieved from reference TRBV29-1 and TRBJ1-4, is SAVISQKPSRDICQRGTSLTIQCQVDSQVTMMFWYRQQPGQSLTLIATANQGSEATYESGFVIDKFPISRPNLTFSTLTVSNMSPEDSSIYLCSVTPGVGEKLFFGSGTQLSVL.

This sequence joins TRBV7-6 and TRBJ2-3; TRBD2 matches 8 bases. The CDR3 runs 17 residues. Germline values: CDR1 SGHVS, CDR2 FNYEAQ. Trimming removed 0 bases from V and 5 bases from J; junction bases left unmatched: 10. The DNA for the CDR3 is TGTGCCAGCAGCTTAGCGCGGGGGCGGGGGGCGGTAGATACGCAGTATTTT. Its translation is CASSLARGRGAVDTQYF.

CDR3 DNA sequence: TGTGCCAGTACCAGGACTGGATATAGCAATCAGCCCCAGCATTTT. This gives the protein CASTRTGYSNQPQHF. The chain has TRBV19 and TRBJ1-5; no reliable D call. V was clipped by 7 bases and J by 0 bases, with 13 bases between them. The length of the CDR3 is 15 residues. Germline CDR1 LNHDA, CDR2 SQIVND (reference sequence). Using reference TRBV19 and TRBJ1-5 for the parts outside the CDR3, the full variable domain is DGGITQSPKYLFRKEGQNVTLSCEQNLNHDAMYWYRQDPGQGLRLIYYSQIVNDFQKGDIAEGYSVSREKKESFPLTVTSAQKNPTAFYLCASTRTGYSNQPQHFGDGTRLSIL.

This clonotype appeared a few times. The chain has TRBV5-4 and TRBJ2-5; 9 nucleotides match TRBD2. The CDR3 has 15 amino acids. CDR1 is SGHNT, CDR2 YYREEE, per germline (reference sequence). J gave up 1 base and V 5 bases, and 6 bases lay outside the gene matches. CDR3 residues: CASSGTSRIQETQYF. The CDR3 DNA reads TGTGCCAGCAGTGGGACTAGCAGAATCCAAGAGACCCAGTACTTC.

The gene calls are TRBV4-3 and TRBJ1-2; D is possibly TRBD1 (6 bases). Germline CDR1 LGHNA, CDR2 YSLEER. This CDR3 spans 18 amino acids. Trimming cost V 0 bases and J 0 bases, with 17 bases left between them. Here the CDR3 reads CASSQDSLPTGSNYGYTF. In DNA form, the CDR3 reads TGCGCCAGCAGCCAAGACTCCCTACCGACAGGATCTAACTATGGCTACACCTTC.

This clonotype occurred a few times. The gene calls are TRBV12-3 or TRBV12-4 and TRBJ1-3, with TRBD1 as a possible D gene (5 bases). Trimming left V 2 bases short and J 9 bases short, with 5 bases between. This CDR3 has 11 residues. The CDR3 region is CASSLQGTIYF. The CDR3 DNA sequence: TGTGCCAGCAGTTTACAGGGCACCATATATTTT.

This clonotype has ten or more counts. The gene calls are TRBV6-2 or TRBV6-3 and TRBJ2-3; no definite D call. Per the germline V gene, CDR1 is MNHEY and CDR2 is SVGEGT. The CDR3 consists of 12 residues. Trimming pared 0 bases from V and 6 bases from J, leaving 4 bases between. CDR3 DNA: TGTGCCAGCAGTTACTCGTCTGATACGCAGTATTTT. It encodes CASSYSSDTQYF.

This clonotype was picked up a small number of times. V and J are TRBV12-3 or TRBV12-4 and TRBJ2-1, with D perhaps matching TRBD1 (6 bases). V was trimmed by 6 bases and J by 10 bases, leaving 25 bases between them. The CDR3 length is 16 residues. CDR3: CASSSSGDTSGLEQFF. As DNA, the CDR3 is TGTGCCAGCAGCTCAAGTGGGGACACCTCGGGCTTGGAGCAGTTCTTC.

This rearrangement joins TRBV12-3 or TRBV12-4 to TRBJ1-5, with 10 bases fitting TRBD1. The CDR3 extends over 14 amino acids. J gave up 6 bases and V 5 bases, and 4 bases lay outside the gene matches. The CDR3 loop is CASSGDRGGQPQHF. CDR3 coding DNA: TGTGCCAGCAGTGGGGACAGGGGAGGTCAGCCCCAGCATTTT.